What follows are 2 T cell receptor beta chains derived from one specimen sequenced in a study of T cells in Graves' hyperthyroidism and ophthalmopathy. The source material, RNA transcripts, was used to amplify TCR beta CDR3 regions. HTBI primers were the set used in a first-round RT-PCR of the TCR CDR3. TCRdb reprocessed the multiplex PCR reads via MiXCR and lists one record per CDR3 protein. The table lists fewer than 400,000 distinct CDR3 sequences, roughly 17% of them singletons. The sequencing sample was made of blood. The receptors come from a man aged 25 to 45 with Graves' hyperthyroidism.

This clonotype showed up many times. This chain joins TRBV29-1 and TRBJ2-7, with D perhaps matching TRBD2 (6 bases). Germline lookup yields CDR1 SQVTM and CDR2 ANQGSEA. Trimming pared 4 bases from V and 2 bases from J, leaving 12 bases between. This CDR3 comprises 13 residues. This chain's CDR3 is CSVAGTATYEQYF. In DNA form, the CDR3 reads TGCAGCGTTGCCGGGACTGCCACCTACGAGCAGTACTTC.

The rearrangement joins TRBV25-1 to TRBJ2-1; TRBD2 might be the D (5 bases). Germline lookup yields CDR1 MGHDK and CDR2 SYGVNS. Between the trimmed V and J ends, which lost 2 bases and 2 bases, there was a span of 7 bases. The CDR3 has 14 residues. The DNA of the CDR3 is TGTGCCAGCAGTGAAATAGCGACCTACAATGAGCAGTTCTTC. Translating gives CASSEIATYNEQFF.